Listed below are T cell receptor beta chains from one sample, sequenced in a study of cytomegalovirus exposure and HLA in healthy donors. Profiling relied on immunoSEQ multiplex PCR, and the TCRdb table lists in-frame clones only, not all of them. This sample yields approximately 90,000 clones, of which around three quarters are seen a single time; approximately 3% belongs to the top ten. The specimen sequenced was PBMCs. The source of these receptors is a man aged 40-50 years in good health and CMV-seronegative. Both conserved end residues are part of each CDR3. D genes are given only for firm matches. Clone size is shown for a subset of rows, as once, few, many or a class of expanded clone.

size: NA; D: TRBD2; V: TRBV4-2; J: TRBJ2-7; CDR3: CASSQGAGDASYEQYF; DNA: TGTGCCAGCAGCCAAGGTGCGGGGGACGCTTCCTACGAGCAGTACTTC
size: NA; D: TRBD2; V: TRBV6-4; J: TRBJ2-3; CDR3: CASSGTAGGQDTQYF; DNA: TGTGCCAGCAGTGGGACGGCGGGGGGGCAAGATACGCAGTATTTT
size: NA; D: NA; V: TRBV19; J: TRBJ2-4; CDR3: CASSTRQLAKNIQYF; DNA: TGTGCCAGTAGTACCCGACAGCTAGCCAAAAACATTCAGTACTTC
size: NA; D: NA; V: TRBV6-1; J: TRBJ2-7; CDR3: CASTHGQNYEQYF; DNA: TGTGCCAGCACCCACGGACAGAACTACGAGCAGTACTTC
size: NA; D: TRBD1; V: TRBV4-1; J: TRBJ2-2; CDR3: CASSQEASDRVYTGELFF; DNA: TGCGCCAGCAGCCAAGAGGCGTCGGACAGGGTCTACACCGGGGAGCTGTTTTTT
size: NA; D: NA; V: TRBV19; J: TRBJ1-5; CDR3: CASSISNQPQHF; DNA: TGTGCCAGTAGTATATCGAATCAGCCCCAGCATTTT
size: NA; D: NA; V: TRBV30; J: TRBJ2-1; CDR3: CAWSSPADEQFF; DNA: TGTGCCTGGAGTTCCCCCGCGGATGAGCAGTTCTTC
size: few; D: NA; V: TRBV10-3; J: TRBJ2-3; CDR3: CAISDPGAPQYF; DNA: TGTGCCATCAGTGACCCGGGAGCCCCGCAGTATTTT
size: NA; D: NA; V: TRBV4-2; J: TRBJ1-3; CDR3: CASSSPDTSGNTIYF; DNA: TGTGCCAGCAGCTCCCCGGACACCTCTGGAAACACCATATATTTT
size: few; D: TRBD2; V: TRBV19; J: TRBJ2-1; CDR3: CASRVAGSSYNEQFF; DNA: TGTGCCAGTAGGGTAGCGGGTAGCTCCTACAATGAGCAGTTCTTC
size: few; D: TRBD1; V: TRBV4-1; J: TRBJ1-2; CDR3: CASRHILRDRAEGYTF; DNA: TGCGCCAGCAGACATATCCTCCGGGACAGAGCAGAGGGCTACACCTTC
size: NA; D: NA; V: TRBV11-3; J: TRBJ1-1; CDR3: CASSRRENTEAFF; DNA: TGTGCCAGCAGTCGTCGCGAGAACACTGAAGCTTTCTTT
size: NA; D: NA; V: TRBV4-2; J: TRBJ1-2; CDR3: CASSPSMKQGGYTF; DNA: TGTGCCAGCAGCCCGTCGATGAAACAGGGCGGCTACACCTTC
size: NA; D: TRBD1; V: TRBV9; J: TRBJ2-5; CDR3: CASSPFVRGRQETQYF; DNA: TGTGCCAGCAGCCCGTTCGTCAGGGGGCGCCAAGAGACCCAGTACTTC
size: NA; D: NA; V: TRBV18; J: TRBJ1-4; CDR3: CASSPGATNEKLFF; DNA: TGTGCCAGCTCACCGGGAGCAACTAATGAAAAACTGTTTTTT
size: few; D: NA; V: TRBV15; J: TRBJ2-3; CDR3: CATTWVASDTQYF; DNA: TGTGCCACCACTTGGGTAGCGTCAGATACGCAGTATTTT
size: NA; D: NA; V: TRBV28; J: TRBJ2-7; CDR3: CASSWTALGSYEQYF; DNA: TGTGCCAGCAGTTGGACAGCTCTAGGGTCCTACGAGCAGTACTTC
size: few; D: NA; V: TRBV6-1; J: TRBJ2-4; CDR3: CASSGGQAEGNIQYF; DNA: TGTGCCAGCAGTGGTGGGCAGGCGGAGGGGAACATTCAGTACTTC
size: NA; D: NA; V: TRBV6-5; J: TRBJ1-2; CDR3: CASAAGREAVYGYTF; DNA: TGTGCCAGCGCAGCGGGAAGGGAGGCGGTCTATGGCTACACCTTC
size: once; D: TRBD1; V: TRBV6-1; J: TRBJ1-4; CDR3: CASRARQGSDEKLFF; DNA: TGTGCCAGCAGAGCAAGACAGGGGTCCGATGAAAAACTGTTTTTT
size: NA; D: TRBD1; V: TRBV11-1; J: TRBJ2-5; CDR3: CASSFGTGGETQYF; DNA: TGTGCCAGCAGCTTCGGAACAGGGGGGGAGACCCAGTACTTC
size: NA; D: NA; V: TRBV28; J: TRBJ1-1; CDR3: CASVRGMNTEAFF; DNA: TGTGCCAGCGTTAGAGGTATGAACACTGAAGCTTTCTTT
size: NA; D: TRBD2; V: TRBV4-3; J: TRBJ2-5; CDR3: CASSHHGGEEETQYF; DNA: TGCGCCAGCAGCCATCACGGGGGGGAAGAAGAGACCCAGTACTTC
size: few; D: NA; V: TRBV28; J: TRBJ1-5; CDR3: CASPRQGNQPQHF; DNA: TGTGCCAGCCCCCGACAGGGCAATCAGCCCCAGCATTTT
size: NA; D: NA; V: TRBV5-4; J: TRBJ1-2; CDR3: CASSFQGADYGYTF; DNA: TGTGCCAGCAGCTTCCAGGGTGCGGACTATGGCTACACCTTC
size: NA; D: NA; V: TRBV11-2; J: TRBJ2-7; CDR3: CASSLVGREQYF; DNA: TGTGCCAGCAGCTTAGTTGGGCGCGAGCAGTACTTC
size: NA; D: TRBD1; V: TRBV7-6; J: TRBJ1-1; CDR3: CASRGQGATEAFF; DNA: TGTGCCAGCAGAGGACAGGGGGCCACTGAAGCTTTCTTT
size: NA; D: TRBD1; V: TRBV15; J: TRBJ2-7; CDR3: CATSWDSNEQYF; DNA: TGTGCCACCAGCTGGGACAGTAACGAGCAGTACTTC
size: NA; D: TRBD1; V: TRBV7-3; J: TRBJ2-7; CDR3: CASSSPGQGVNEQYF; DNA: TGTGCCAGCAGCTCCCCGGGACAGGGGGTAAACGAGCAGTACTTC
size: once; D: NA; V: TRBV11-3; J: TRBJ1-3; CDR3: CASSSGPGNTIYF; DNA: TGTGCCAGCAGCTCTGGGCCTGGAAACACCATATATTTT
size: NA; D: TRBD1; V: TRBV5-1; J: TRBJ1-3; CDR3: CASSFEPRQGLDTIYF; DNA: TGCGCCAGCAGCTTCGAGCCCAGACAGGGGTTGGACACCATATATTTT
size: NA; D: TRBD1; V: TRBV30; J: TRBJ2-3; CDR3: CAWTPGQGGTDTQYF; DNA: TGTGCCTGGACCCCGGGACAGGGAGGCACAGATACGCAGTATTTT
size: NA; D: NA; V: TRBV7-6; J: TRBJ2-3; CDR3: CASSEGPGDTQYF; DNA: TGTGCCAGCAGTGAGGGTCCCGGAGATACGCAGTATTTT
size: once; D: TRBD1; V: TRBV2; J: TRBJ2-7; CDR3: CASRMRGQGYEQYF; DNA: TGTGCCAGCCGGATGAGGGGACAGGGCTACGAGCAGTACTTC
size: NA; D: NA; V: TRBV11-3; J: TRBJ2-3; CDR3: CASSLSKWDTQYF; DNA: TGTGCCAGCAGCTTGAGTAAGTGGGATACGCAGTATTTT
size: once; D: TRBD1; V: TRBV10-3; J: TRBJ2-6; CDR3: CATGTVDSGANVLTF; DNA: TGTGCCACGGGGACAGTGGATTCTGGGGCCAACGTCCTGACTTTC
size: NA; D: NA; V: TRBV5-1; J: TRBJ2-3; CDR3: CASSLGRAPDTQYF; DNA: TGCGCCAGCAGCTTGGGCAGGGCCCCAGATACGCAGTATTTT
size: NA; D: NA; V: TRBV6-6; J: TRBJ2-7; CDR3: CASTKTGSYEQYF; DNA: TGTGCCAGCACCAAAACAGGGTCCTACGAGCAGTACTTC